These 16 T cell receptor beta chains share one sample of origin, sequenced in a study of blood T cell repertoires in COVID-19. The data were produced by immunoSEQ multiplex PCR, yet TCRdb's version contains in-frame clones alone and is incomplete. Here the sample spans approximately 45,000 clones, roughly 68% being singletons. Source material: peripheral blood. These receptors came from a man older than 75 with acute or convalescent COVID-19.

The rearrangement joins TRBV19 to TRBJ2-5, with a tentative D call TRBD1 (5 bases). The ends were cut back, 1 base at V and 7 bases at J, with 13 bases in the middle. CDR3 length equals 14 residues. Germline V gene lookup returns CDR1 LNHDA and CDR2 SQIVND (reference sequence). CDR3 DNA sequence: TGTGCCAGTAGTATAGTTGTAGGGGTGGGGACCCAGTACTTC. Translating it yields CASSIVVGVGTQYF.

This chain joins TRBV28 and TRBJ1-1; D perhaps matches TRBD1 (6 bases). V was clipped by 6 bases and J by 8 bases, with 13 bases between them. The length of the CDR3 is 12 residues. Germline V gene lookup returns CDR1 MDHEN and CDR2 SYDVKM. The chain's CDR3 is CASRTGFKEAFF. The CDR3 DNA is TGTGCCAGCAGGACAGGCTTTAAGGAAGCTTTCTTT.

This chain links TRBV12-3 or TRBV12-4 with TRBJ2-1, with D perhaps TRBD2 (5 bases). The CDR3 runs to 11 residues. The V and J ends lost 5 bases and 10 bases respectively, with 9 bases between them. CDR3: CASSPGGEQFF. In DNA, the CDR3 is TGTGCCAGCAGTCCCGGCGGGGAGCAGTTCTTC.

This clone has only a few counts. The V gene is TRBV9, the J gene TRBJ2-1; 9 bases fit TRBD2. CDR1 is SGDLS and CDR2 is YYNGEE in the germline V gene. This CDR3 region has 13 residues. The V gene end was trimmed by 3 bases and the J gene end by 7 bases; junction bases not matched to a gene: 2. CDR3 region: CASSGSGRNEQFF. CDR3 DNA sequence: TGTGCCAGCAGCGGGAGCGGGAGGAATGAGCAGTTCTTC.

The V call is TRBV7-6, the J call TRBJ2-3, with TRBD1 matching over 9 bases. Losses at the gene ends were 7 bases for V and 2 bases for J; bases not matched to a gene: 7. The CDR3 consists of 15 residues. From germline, CDR1 is SGHVS and CDR2 FNYEAQ. The CDR3 loop reads CASNPGTGFTDTQYF. The CDR3 coding sequence is TGTGCCAGCAACCCCGGGACAGGGTTCACAGATACGCAGTATTTT.

The J gene is TRBJ1-5, the V gene TRBV2; maybe TRBD1 (6 bases). The CDR3 runs 14 residues. Germline CDR1 and CDR2: SNHLY and FYNNEI. The ends were cut back, 5 bases at V and 2 bases at J, with 10 bases in the middle. In DNA, the CDR3 is TGTGCCAGCAGTCCCTCAGGGGGCAATCAGCCCCAGCATTTT. It encodes CASSPSGGNQPQHF.

The rearrangement joins TRBV27 to TRBJ1-1; 10 bases match TRBD1. Trimming removed 5 bases from V and 5 bases from J; junction bases left unmatched: 8. The CDR3 length is 15 residues. Looked up from germline, CDR1 is MNHEY and CDR2 is SMNVEV (reference sequence). The CDR3 coding sequence is TGTGCCAGCAGTACCCGGACAGGGGGAGTGACTGAAGCTTTCTTT. Its protein is CASSTRTGGVTEAFF.

The CDR3 spells CASSFGDRSYEQYF. In DNA, the CDR3 is TGTGCCAGCAGCTTCGGGGACAGATCCTACGAGCAGTACTTC. The V gene is TRBV5-4, the J gene TRBJ2-7, with 7 bases identical to TRBD1. Germline V lookup: CDR1 SGHNT, CDR2 YYREEE (reference sequence). The V segment lost 2 bases and the J segment 1 base; nucleotides outside the gene matches: 3. The CDR3 loop spans 14 amino acids.

The rearrangement uses TRBV5-4 and TRBJ1-5; TRBD1 aligns across 7 bases. V was pared by 4 bases and J by 2 bases, with 6 bases of the junction left unmatched. The germline V gene encodes CDR1 SGHNT and CDR2 YYREEE (reference sequence). The CDR3 runs 15 residues. Written as DNA, the CDR3 is TGTGCCAGCAGCCCCGACAGGGTTGGCAATCAGCCCCAGCATTTT. Amino acids: CASSPDRVGNQPQHF.

This clone was seen just once. The rearrangement joins TRBV11-2 to TRBJ1-3, with a tentative D call TRBD1 (5 bases). Trimming took off 2 bases at V and 4 bases at J, with 9 bases between the two ends. CDR1 is SGHAT and CDR2 is FQNNGV in the germline V gene. CDR3 length: 14 residues. CDR3 loop: CASSLTDTGNTIYF. CDR3 DNA: TGTGCCAGCAGCTTAACGGACACAGGAAACACCATATATTTT.

The rearrangement uses TRBV7-9 and TRBJ2-2; TRBD2 agrees at 9 bases. From germline, CDR1 is SEHNR and CDR2 FQNEAQ (reference sequence). Unmatched junction bases numbered 10, after V lost 5 bases and J lost 6 bases. The CDR3 spans 16 residues. The CDR3 sequence is CASSPGVSGRSGELFF. The CDR3 bases are TGTGCCAGCAGCCCAGGGGTTAGCGGGAGATCCGGGGAGCTGTTTTTT.

The chain employs TRBV7-8 and TRBJ1-1; 8 positions match TRBD1. This CDR3 has 13 amino acids. J gave up 11 bases and V 1 base, and 6 bases lay outside the gene matches. The germline CDR1 and CDR2 sequences are SGHVS and FQNEAQ. This chain's CDR3 is CASSLDSRGPAFF. The CDR3 DNA reads as TGTGCCAGCAGCTTAGATAGCAGGGGGCCGGCTTTCTTT.

The chain joins TRBV27 to TRBJ2-2, with TRBD1 as a possible D gene (6 bases). Germline values: CDR1 MNHEY, CDR2 SMNVEV (reference sequence). The ends were cut back, 8 bases at V and 4 bases at J, with 14 bases in the middle. The CDR3 has 14 amino acids. CDR3: CASSEGERTGELFF. CDR3 nucleotide sequence: TGTGCCAGCTCCGAGGGGGAGCGCACCGGGGAGCTGTTTTTT.

V and J are TRBV5-1 and TRBJ1-1; 7 bases match TRBD1. Unmatched junction bases numbered 4, after V lost 1 base and J lost 7 bases. The CDR3 is made up of 13 amino acids. In germline, CDR1 is SGHRS, CDR2 YFSETQ. Here the CDR3 reads CASSLNRGGEAFF. CDR3 in DNA: TGCGCCAGCAGCTTGAACAGGGGCGGTGAAGCTTTCTTT.

The chain recombines TRBV27 with TRBJ2-1; 9 bases are shared with TRBD1. Germline CDR1 reads MNHEY; CDR2 reads SMNVEV (reference sequence). Trimming cost V 2 bases and J 7 bases; bases outside gene matches: 15. The CDR3 is made up of 18 amino acids. In nucleotides, the CDR3 is TGTGCCAGCAGTTTACTGGACAGGGGCCTTCCTCGGGAGAATGAGCAGTTCTTC. It codes for CASSLLDRGLPRENEQFF.

In its sample, this clone was seen a few times. V gene TRBV6-5 combines with J gene TRBJ1-3; D gene unclear. Trimming removed 7 bases at V and 0 bases at J, with 13 bases between. CDR3 length: 15 amino acids. The germline V gene has CDR1 MNHEY and CDR2 SVGAGI. The CDR3 DNA sequence: TGTGCCAGCATTAATATGAGGAGCTCTGGAAACACCATATATTTT. Translation: CASINMRSSGNTIYF.